This TCR beta chain was documented in a study of regulatory T cells in long-lasting Graves disease. Study-wide points: Among persistent patients, a larger number of public clonotypes were shared (approximately 2,900) than among newly diagnosed patients (just over 950). Segments TRBV28, TRBJ1-2 and TRBJ2-5 showed preferential usage in persistent disease.

This clonotype was picked up many times. The antigen is undetermined. The CDR3 is made up of 16 amino acids. V was clipped by 6 bases and J by 3 bases; unmatched bases: 10. Arm-PCR of CDR3 regions and iRepertoire HTBI primers were the basis on which TCR beta libraries were built. TCRdb passed the multiplex PCR reads through MiXCR, listing each CDR3 protein once. The data hold hundreds of thousands of distinct CDR3 sequences, with approximately 16% observed a single time. Stated time point: newly diagnosed GD, antithyroid drugs for less than 3 months. RNA isolated from PBMCs was used to make the TCR library. These data also formed part of another study, on T cells in Graves' hyperthyroidism and ophthalmopathy. That paper states: Initially, a first-round RT-PCR of the TCR CDR3 employed the HTBI primer set.

This sequence joins TRBV12-3 or TRBV12-4 and TRBJ2-1; TRBD2 matches at 8 bases. The TCR was taken from a woman between 40 and 50 years old with Graves disease. This specimen consisted of peripheral blood mononuclear cells (PBMCs), obtained at new diagnosis, from a patient treated with antithyroid drugs. CDR3 amino acids: CASRGGLAANYNEQFF. CDR3 DNA sequence: TGTGCCAGCAGGGGTGGACTAGCCGCTAACTACAATGAGCAGTTCTTC.